The entry below describes one T cell receptor beta chain. Vbeta (60) and Jbeta (13) primers were used in the PCR. Assay: immunoSEQ multiplex PCR; the TCRdb copy retains only in-frame clones and omits some. The sample lists 110,000 or so clones, 55% to 75% occurring once. The data are from a study of cytomegalovirus exposure and HLA in healthy donors. Study in general: There were 100 million to 130 million unique TCR beta sequences, drawn from approximately 180 million T cells, in an earlier analysis.

The TCR was taken from a woman in her 70s in good health and CMV-seropositive. The sample comprised PBMCs.

In DNA form, the CDR3 reads TGTGCCTGGAGTGTTTTTGGCCTCGGCACAGATACGCAGTATTTT. Protein sequence: CAWSVFGLGTDTQYF. The J gene is TRBJ2-3, the V gene TRBV30; no clear D. The CDR3 length is 15 residues. Trimming pared 0 bases from V and 1 base from J, leaving 11 bases between. CDR1 is GTSNPN and CDR2 is SVGIG in the germline V gene (reference sequence).